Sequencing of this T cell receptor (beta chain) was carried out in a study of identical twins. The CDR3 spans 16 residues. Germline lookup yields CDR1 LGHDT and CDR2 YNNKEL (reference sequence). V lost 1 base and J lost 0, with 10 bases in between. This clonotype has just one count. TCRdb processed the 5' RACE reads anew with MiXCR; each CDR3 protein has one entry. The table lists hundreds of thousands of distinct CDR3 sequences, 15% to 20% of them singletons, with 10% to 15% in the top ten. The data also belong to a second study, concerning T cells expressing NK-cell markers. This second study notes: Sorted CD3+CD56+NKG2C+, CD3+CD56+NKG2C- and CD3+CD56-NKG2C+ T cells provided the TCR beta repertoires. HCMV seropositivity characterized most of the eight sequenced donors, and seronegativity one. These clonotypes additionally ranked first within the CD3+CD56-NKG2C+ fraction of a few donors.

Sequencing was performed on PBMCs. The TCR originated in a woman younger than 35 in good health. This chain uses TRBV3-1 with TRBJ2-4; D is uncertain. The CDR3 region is CASSQGSSVAKNIQYF. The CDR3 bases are TGTGCCAGCAGCCAAGGATCGTCAGTAGCCAAAAACATTCAGTACTTC.